This T cell receptor (beta chain) is from a study of cytomegalovirus exposure and HLA in healthy donors (TCRdb year 2017). For the study in its entirety: According to an earlier analysis of 587 of the donors, 150 million to 200 million T cells yielded roughly 100 million unique TCR beta sequences and roughly 280 Gb of sequence data. The study aimed to test whether signatures of past pathogen exposure could be identified by cataloging public T cell receptors. Genome-wide SNP genotypes for about 65% of the roughly 670 donors were used in a later genetic analysis, which treated that subset as a discovery cohort. Typing coverage differed by locus: A, B, C, DRB1 and DQB1 were typed in roughly 620-640 donors, DQA1 in roughly 500, DPA1 in some 610, and DPB1 in around 490. All discovery cohort repertoires had been generated on a single sequencing platform. Rather than drawing on any new phenotypic data, the later analysis identified candidate immune exposures from TCR beta sequences and the way those sequences occurred across donors. Of the roughly 410 genotyped donors, less than 90% were placed in the genetic ancestry cluster associated with self-reported Caucasian donors. The study used immunosequencing to profile the T cell repertoires of several hundred subjects and linked those repertoires to cytomegalovirus serostatus. To predict cytomegalovirus infection status, the study combined high-throughput TCR immunosequencing, statistical association of individual TCRs with disease status, and machine learning. A separate validation cohort of 100 to 150 different subjects was used in addition to the roughly 670-subject first cohort. A later analysis re-examined previously published TCR beta repertoires from more than 650 donors and added high-resolution HLA genotyping to investigate patterns of TCR occurrence. An early release that covered about 600 HLA-typed donors contained approximately 300 gigabases of sequencing data and 65 million to 100 million unique TCR sequences. Donor age, sex, ethnicity and CMV serostatus were compiled alongside the repertoire data. Five DR-DQ haplotypes were treated as single units for association and clustering because of strong linkage in the cohort. An earlier analysis of fewer than 700 of the donors applied high-throughput TCR beta sequencing to assess whether each TCR beta V gene segment acted as functional or pseudogenic. Among about 410 genotyped donors of the cohort, an average of roughly 230,000 unique TCR beta nucleotide sequences was sequenced per donor, of which about 20% were non-productive. HLA typing included class I and class II loci at four-digit resolution. On the study overall, not on this receptor specifically: HLA typing was unavailable for some donors at each locus, so association tests used only the typed subset. A later genetic analysis reported fewer N-insertions in productive TCRs among donors in an Asian-associated ancestry cluster than the roughly 690-donor mean. The only immune exposure information available for the cohort was CMV serostatus. At a false discovery rate of 0.05, a later analysis linked 15,000 to 20,000 TCR beta sequences to specific HLA alleles. Assigning TCR associations to individual alleles was difficult when HLA alleles, especially DR and DQ, strongly co-occurred. Linkage disequilibrium might explain the correlated functional status among segregating V segments, but an unknown experimental factor could not be excluded. A few of the identified cytomegalovirus-associated TCR beta chains were confirmed in vitro to be specific for cytomegalovirus antigens. Because the 87-base-pair reads could not distinguish some IMGT-functional V segments, including TRBV6-2 and TRBV6-3, those segments were excluded. The authors suggested that the approach could potentially be generalized to other disease states and immunological phenotypes. In this cohort, only TCR beta chains were sequenced, and detectable features were limited by the absence of alpha or paired-chain data. Several of the top co-occurrence clusters appeared to be linked to parvovirus B19, influenza, CMV and Epstein-Barr virus, according to a later analysis. An association between a missense DCLRE1C variant and V-gene and J-gene trimming of TCR beta chains was found in a later genetic analysis and replicated in an independent cohort. A later analysis found that TCR association rates varied across HLA loci, with DRB1 alleles showing the most associated TCRs and HLA-C alleles the fewest. In an earlier analysis of approximately 590 of the donors, most TCR beta V segments appeared in productive rearrangements about 87% or about 30% of the time, broadly matching IMGT annotations. The classifier was reported to diagnose cytomegalovirus status with high specificity and sensitivity in both the original and validation cohorts. In a later analysis, HLA-associated TCR beta chains showed more clonal expansion and lower generation probabilities than non-associated chains that were equally common. Because counts were too low, approximately 18 rarely observed V segments, including chromosome 9 orphons, were excluded from the earlier analysis of around 590 of the donors. While some public TCRs were present in many individuals, most TCR sequences turned up only very rarely across donors. A further reported finding was that TCR beta sequences accurately predicted the HLA-A and HLA-B alleles for most subjects in the first cohort. In a later analysis, most CMV-associated TCR beta chains were found to appear HLA-restricted, with HLA associations seemingly driven largely by CMV exposure. A cluster of highly shared sequence variants was judged likely to represent a technical artifact of the sequencing pipeline. A total of 150 or so TCR beta chains were listed by the study as associated with cytomegalovirus. Presence/absence analyses assumed roughly uniform sequencing depth across donors, an assumption that may not hold.

V drops 5 bases and J drops 10 bases, leaving 20 bases in between. Spanning cysteine to phenylalanine, the CDR3 consists of 15 amino acids. Of all the DNA, just the CDR3 is kept, 45 bases in frame from base 1. CDR1 and CDR2 were assigned from the germline V gene as MNHEY and SVGAGI. The cohort consisted of 650 to 850 healthy bone marrow donors. At the time of sampling, every cohort member was nominally healthy, though immune exposures that went unrecorded were likely present. The donor was CMV seropositive and was included in the group of 300 or so seropositive cohort members. Every donor gave a peripheral blood sample, and the peripheral blood mononuclear cells from that sample were used for TCR beta sequencing. Genomic DNA extraction from the blood cell samples was performed with the Qiagen DNeasy Blood Extraction Kit. Library generation was performed with the immunoSEQ multiplex PCR assay. For the multiplex PCR, a mixture combining 60 forward primers for TCR Vbeta segments and 13 reverse primers for TCR Jbeta segments was used. The CDR3 region of rearranged TCR beta genes was amplified from genomic DNA by a multiplex PCR assay. On the Illumina HiSeq System, the amplified TCR beta libraries were sequenced as 87-base-pair reads. As for how the authors treated the data: In a later analysis, tens of millions of unique TCR beta chains were counted across the roughly 610 repertoires, and roughly 10 million of these chains were shared by at least two donors. Raw reads were error-corrected and collapsed into unique sequences by a nearest-neighbor algorithm in which closely related sequences were merged to remove PCR and sequencing errors. Alignment of CDR3 sequences to IMGT reference sequences was used to assign V, D and J gene segments. For a sequence to be retained, at least a six-nucleotide match to both a V gene segment and a J gene segment was required. A rearrangement counted as productive if the CDR3 had no stop codons and remained in frame with V and J, and every other rearrangement counted as non-productive. Following IMGT convention, CDR3 was defined as the stretch from the second conserved V-encoded cysteine to the conserved J-encoded phenylalanine. In an earlier analysis of around 600 of the donors, sequences lacking an unambiguous match to a single V gene segment were excluded. An earlier analysis of several hundred of the donors called V segments functional above 56.7% productive rearrangements and segregating when the between-donor standard deviation exceeded 5%. To diagnose cytomegalovirus status from the catalog of TCR beta chain sequences, a statistical classification framework was built. A later analysis assigned V and J genes by comparing TCR nucleotide sequences with IMGT/GENE-DB human TR gene sequences. Using the TCRdist pipeline, a later analysis assigned CDR3 sequences along with most-parsimonious VDJ recombination scenarios. In a later analysis, every TCR beta chain was defined by the combination of its CDR3 amino acid sequence and its V-gene family, and reads without a unique V-gene family were dropped. In a later analysis, 450 to 600 highly shared, low-generation-probability nucleotide sequences were removed to address suspected cross-contamination and a sequencing artifact. In a later analysis, a clonal expansion index was calculated for each public chain from normalized within-repertoire ranks of inferred template counts. In a later analysis, generation probabilities were computed with a VDJ recombination model fitted to out-of-frame rearrangements, and the resulting probabilities were checked against IGoR. A later analysis scored TCR-TCR, TCR-HLA and TCR-CMV co-occurrence with hypergeometric tests, applying a repertoire-size bias correction to TCR pairs. A later analysis estimated false discovery rates by permuting HLA or CMV assignments 20 times. In a later analysis, co-occurring TCRs were grouped using DBSCAN, with TCRdist sequence similarity added in when clustering inside HLA-allele-positive subsets. Repertoires with fewer than 30,000 or more than 120,000 public chains were left out of co-occurrence clustering, as were about five repertoires with anomalous nucleotide sharing. Sourced from immuneACCESS, this table was stored by TCRdb with only in-frame sequences that have V and J called. A share of the clones is absent; for the studies checked, an unresolved V gene accounts for under half, and the remainder has no known explanation. V, J and clone size derive from that table, while D and trimming were established from the DNA sequence. In this sample the table shows about 260,000 clones, just under 85% of which occur a single time. Roughly 2% of the sample lies in the top ten.

As to this clone: Its antigen target is currently unknown. There are no base qualities to consult, and no much larger clone falls within one base.

The V and J genes are TRBV6-5 and TRBJ1-4; a tentative D match to TRBD1 spans 6 bases. Sequenced: PBMCs. The source is a woman in her thirties or forties in good health and CMV-seropositive. Here is the DNA: TGTGCCAGCAGTCCTGTCGAGGGGGGGGTTAGAAAACTGTTTTTT. Protein translation: CASSPVEGGVRKLFF.